The rows below give T cell receptor beta chains drawn from one sample of a study of cytomegalovirus exposure and HLA in healthy donors. Using immunoSEQ multiplex PCR, the repertoire was profiled, and TCRdb retains in-frame clones only, with some absent. The table has some 190,000 clones, approximately 78% seen once; the top ten hold around 14%. What was sequenced was PBMCs. The origin of the receptors is a woman aged 25-40 years in good health and CMV-seropositive. Each CDR3 is given with its conserved first and last residue. D genes are given only for firm matches. Where a row states a size, it is once, few, many or the class of an expanded clone; other rows omit it.

d_gene	v_gene	abundance	j_gene	CDR3aa	CDR3nt
TRBD2	TRBV7-9	few	TRBJ2-7	CASSLGALAGSFYEQYF	TGTGCCAGCAGCTTAGGCGCCTTAGCGGGGTCGTTCTACGAGCAGTACTTC
-	TRBV4-3	-	TRBJ2-7	CASSQVLGRVEQYF	TGCGCCAGCAGCCAAGTCTTGGGCAGGGTCGAGCAGTACTTC
-	TRBV2	-	TRBJ2-2	CASSEAGTNTGELFF	TGTGCCAGCAGTGAAGCCGGGACGAACACCGGGGAGCTGTTTTTT
-	TRBV2	-	TRBJ2-5	CASSPQGGETQYF	TGTGCCAGCAGCCCACAGGGTGGGGAGACCCAGTACTTC
-	TRBV6-6	-	TRBJ1-3	CASTGTLLSGNTIYF	TGTGCCAGCACCGGGACATTACTCTCTGGAAACACCATATATTTT
-	TRBV27	-	TRBJ2-3	CASSLSLQAVDTQYF	TGTGCCAGCAGTTTAAGCCTGCAGGCCGTGGATACGCAGTATTTT
-	TRBV30	-	TRBJ2-4	CAWSLSKNIQYF	TGTGCCTGGAGTCTAAGCAAAAACATTCAGTACTTC
TRBD2	TRBV29-1	-	TRBJ2-3	CSVQREGLFTQYF	TGCAGCGTACAGCGGGAGGGCTTATTCACGCAGTATTTT
TRBD1	TRBV5-5	-	TRBJ1-4	CASSFRDSNEKLFF	TGTGCCAGCAGCTTCCGGGACAGTAATGAAAAACTGTTTTTT
TRBD1	TRBV4-1	-	TRBJ1-6	CASSQEGGQRSPLHF	TGCGCCAGCAGCCAAGAAGGGGGCCAGCGTTCACCCCTCCACTTT
-	TRBV30	-	TRBJ2-7	CAWSSDIKGPYEQYF	TGTGCCTGGAGCTCGGACATTAAGGGCCCCTACGAGCAGTACTTC
-	TRBV4-1	-	TRBJ1-1	CASSQDWRAEAFF	TGCGCCAGCAGCCAAGATTGGAGGGCTGAAGCTTTCTTT
TRBD2	TRBV9	-	TRBJ2-1	CASSVVASGSDEQFF	TGTGCCAGCAGCGTAGTCGCTAGCGGGAGTGATGAGCAGTTCTTC
-	TRBV4-1	-	TRBJ2-5	CASSQGITHREKTQYF	TGCGCCAGCAGCCAAGGAATTACTCACAGGGAAAAGACCCAGTACTTC
-	TRBV28	-	TRBJ2-7	CASSPNSGSNEQYF	TGTGCCAGCAGTCCGAATTCGGGATCCAACGAGCAGTACTTC
-	TRBV7-3	-	TRBJ2-5	CASREETQYF	TGTGCCAGCCGGGAGGAGACCCAGTACTTC
-	TRBV5-6	-	TRBJ2-1	CASSLVAGYNEQFF	TGTGCCAGCAGCTTGGTGGCGGGCTACAATGAGCAGTTCTTC
-	TRBV27	-	TRBJ2-1	CASGMQGIANEQFF	TGTGCCAGCGGAATGCAGGGGATCGCCAATGAGCAGTTCTTC
TRBD1	TRBV6-1	-	TRBJ1-6	CASSPTLQGYSPLHF	TGTGCCAGCAGTCCCACCCTACAGGGGTATTCACCCCTCCACTTT
-	TRBV2	-	TRBJ2-2	CASRETTNTGELFF	TGTGCCAGCAGGGAGACTACGAACACCGGGGAGCTGTTTTTT
-	TRBV2	few	TRBJ2-1	CASSSRQESSYNEQFF	TGTGCCAGCAGTTCCAGACAGGAGAGCTCCTACAATGAGCAGTTCTTC
TRBD1	TRBV7-9	-	TRBJ2-7	CASSSQTGDEQYF	TGTGCCAGCAGCTCGCAAACAGGGGACGAGCAGTACTTC
TRBD1	TRBV6-5	-	TRBJ1-1	CASSYSAHRGKEAFF	TGTGCCAGCAGTTACTCAGCTCACAGGGGAAAAGAAGCTTTCTTT
-	TRBV30	-	TRBJ2-7	CAGGLGTYEQYF	TGTGCTGGAGGTTTGGGAACCTACGAGCAGTACTTC
TRBD2	TRBV4-3	once	TRBJ2-7	CASSQDAVGLARPYEQYF	TGCGCCAGCAGCCAAGATGCCGTAGGACTAGCGCGGCCCTACGAGCAGTACTTC